Listed here is a single TCR beta chain. Antigen: not known. The germline V gene has CDR1 SGHRS and CDR2 YFSETQ. V gave up 5 bases and J gave up 1 base, with 13 bases separating them. The length of the CDR3 is 14 residues. Using its own MiXCR run on the 5' RACE reads, TCRdb lists one record per CDR3 protein. The sample shows a few hundred thousand distinct CDR3 sequences, roughly an eighth of them seen only once. These data are taken from a study of identical twins. General study findings and limits: Cord blood beta clonotypes present at high abundance carried fewer insertions; no such pattern appeared in memory repertoires. The models systematically underestimated how much out-of-frame TCR alpha was shared in monozygotic twins. Invariant T cells like MAIT and iNKT could partly confound the zero-insertion analyses. Out-of-frame beta chain sequences displayed weaker excess sharing between twins.

The same specimen was also included in a second study, on yellow fever vaccine responses in identical twins.

Sequenced input: CD4+ T cells sorted from blood. This receptor was obtained from a woman aged 18-30 years in good health. This sequence joins TRBV5-1 and TRBJ2-7; either TRBD1 or TRBD2 may fit D (5 bases each). The CDR3 sequence is CASRPGDGSYEQYF. The CDR3 DNA reads as TGCGCCAGCAGACCCGGGGACGGTTCCTACGAGCAGTACTTC.